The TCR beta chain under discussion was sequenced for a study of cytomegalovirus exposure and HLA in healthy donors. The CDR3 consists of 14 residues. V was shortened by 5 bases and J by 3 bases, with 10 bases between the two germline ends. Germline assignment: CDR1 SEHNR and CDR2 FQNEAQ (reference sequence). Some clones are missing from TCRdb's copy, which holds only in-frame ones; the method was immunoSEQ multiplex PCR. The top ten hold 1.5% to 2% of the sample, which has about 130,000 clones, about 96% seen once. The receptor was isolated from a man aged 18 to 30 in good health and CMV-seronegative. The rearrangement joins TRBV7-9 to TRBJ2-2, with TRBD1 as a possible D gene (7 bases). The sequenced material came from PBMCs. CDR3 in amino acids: CASSPRGDTGELFF. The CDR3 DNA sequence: TGTGCCAGCAGCCCCAGGGGGGACACCGGGGAGCTGTTTTTT.